A selection of T cell receptor beta chains follows, all from one sample in a study of shared clonotypes between healthy human individuals. Assay: immunoSEQ multiplex PCR; the TCRdb copy retains only in-frame clones and omits some. The sample includes more than 400,000 clones, 95% to 97% of them seen just once. The sample was naive CD4+ T cells sorted from blood. The source of these receptors is a woman aged 25 to 39 in good health. Both conserved end residues are part of each CDR3. Fields, in order: clone size, J gene, D gene, V gene, CDR3 DNA, CDR3 protein. A D gene is named only where the DNA matches it firmly. Rows may omit the clone size; those that give it use once, few, many or a size class.

>-|TRBJ2-2|-|TRBV28
TGTGCCAGCACTCGACTGAACACCGGGGAGCTGTTTTTT
CASTRLNTGELFF
>-|TRBJ1-2|TRBD1|TRBV19
TGTGCCAGTAGCCCACAGGGGCACTATGGCTACACCTTC
CASSPQGHYGYTF
>-|TRBJ2-3|-|TRBV19
TGTGCCAGTAGTATAAACAGACCCACAGATACGCAGTATTTT
CASSINRPTDTQYF
>-|TRBJ2-7|TRBD2|TRBV23-1
TGCGCCAGCACATCCGCGGCTAGCGGCCACGAGCAGTACTTC
CASTSAASGHEQYF
>-|TRBJ1-1|-|TRBV5-1
TGCGCCAGCTCCCCGACAGTCCCCCGGGCTGAAGCTTTCTTT
CASSPTVPRAEAFF
>-|TRBJ2-1|-|TRBV20-1
TGCAGTGACCGGCCCGTCCATGAGCAGTTCTTC
CSDRPVHEQFF
>-|TRBJ1-3|-|TRBV7-9
TGTGCCAGCAGCTTAGACGCAGGGAACTCTGGAAACACCATATATTTT
CASSLDAGNSGNTIYF
>once|TRBJ2-1|-|TRBV5-1
TGCGCCAGCAGCCAAAGGCCAGGAGGCATAGGGGAGCAGTTCTTC
CASSQRPGGIGEQFF
>-|TRBJ2-3|TRBD1|TRBV7-8
TGTGCCAGCAGCTTATCCGGACAGGTCTTCACAGATACGCAGTATTTT
CASSLSGQVFTDTQYF
>-|TRBJ2-2|-|TRBV25-1
TGTGCCAGCAGTCAACTTGCAGGGAACACCGGGGAGCTGTTTTTT
CASSQLAGNTGELFF
>-|TRBJ1-3|TRBD1|TRBV6-1
TGTGCCAGCAGTACGGACAGGTACTCTGGAAACACCATATATTTT
CASSTDRYSGNTIYF
>-|TRBJ2-3|TRBD2|TRBV28
TGTGCCAGCACCTCGCTAGCGGGAGGGCCAGATACGCAGTATTTT
CASTSLAGGPDTQYF
>-|TRBJ2-7|TRBD1|TRBV5-1
TGCGCCAGCAGCTGGGCGGGGACAGGGGAATACGAGCAGTACTTC
CASSWAGTGEYEQYF
>-|TRBJ2-7|-|TRBV11-3
TGTGCCAGCATCTTCTTAGTGGACCCGGTTCACGAGCAGTACTTC
CASIFLVDPVHEQYF
>-|TRBJ1-1|-|TRBV2
TGTGCCAGCTGGGGGTGGGCGCAGAGAAACACTGAAGCTTTCTTT
CASWGWAQRNTEAFF
>-|TRBJ1-5|TRBD1|TRBV28
TGTGCCAGCAGTCAAGGACAGGGATTTGGACCCCCAGGTGATCAGCCCCAGCATTTT
CASSQGQGFGPPGDQPQHF
>-|TRBJ2-3|-|TRBV29-1
TGCAGCGTTGAAGGGCCCCTCAGCACAGATACGCAGTATTTT
CSVEGPLSTDTQYF
>-|TRBJ2-3|-|TRBV7-2
TGTGCCAGCAGCTTAGTTGGCGCAGATACGCAGTATTTT
CASSLVGADTQYF
>-|TRBJ2-7|TRBD2|TRBV14
TGTGCCAGCAGCCATCGAGCGGGAGGGCGTTGGGTACAGCAGTACTTC
CASSHRAGGRWVQQYF
>-|TRBJ1-4|-|TRBV2
TGTGCCAGCAGATACGACTCGGGGAAATGGTCTAATGAAAAACTGTTTTTT
CASRYDSGKWSNEKLFF
>-|TRBJ2-7|-|TRBV28
TGTGCCAGCCGGGACATTAATTTCCAGCAGTACTTC
CASRDINFQQYF
>-|TRBJ1-1|TRBD1|TRBV5-1
TGCGCCAGCAGCCTTACGACAGGGAGAGGCTACACTGAAGCTTTCTTT
CASSLTTGRGYTEAFF
>-|TRBJ2-7|TRBD1|TRBV5-4
TGTGCCAGCAGCCGACAGGGGATTCACGAGCAGTACTTC
CASSRQGIHEQYF
>-|TRBJ2-5|TRBD2|TRBV30
TGTGCCTGGAGTGTACCCGGGGGGAAAGAGACCCAGTACTTC
CAWSVPGGKETQYF
>once|TRBJ1-3|-|TRBV2
TGTGCCAGCAGCCCGACAGAGGGAAACACCATATATTTT
CASSPTEGNTIYF
>-|TRBJ2-7|TRBD2|TRBV10-3
TGTGCCATCAGTGGGGAGGGGAGCTCCTACGAGCAGTACTTC
CAISGEGSSYEQYF
>-|TRBJ1-5|-|TRBV5-1
TGCGCCAGCAGCTTGGGGGCAGGGAATCAGCCCCAGCATTTT
CASSLGAGNQPQHF
>-|TRBJ2-1|-|TRBV7-2
TGTGCCAGCAGCTTATCTGGGGGACCGAGCTCCTACAATGAGCAGTTCTTC
CASSLSGGPSSYNEQFF
>-|TRBJ2-7|-|TRBV14
TGTGCCAGCAGCCAAGAAGTGAACAGAATCCTCCCCAAGCAGTACTTC
CASSQEVNRILPKQYF
>-|TRBJ2-3|TRBD1|TRBV5-4
TGTGCCAGCAGCTTGGGCGGGGACAGGGGTGCAGATACGCAGTATTTT
CASSLGGDRGADTQYF
>-|TRBJ2-3|TRBD2|TRBV5-1
TGCGCCAGCAGCGCTGGAACTAGCGGGAAGGGTGGGGATACGCAGTATTTT
CASSAGTSGKGGDTQYF
>-|TRBJ2-1|TRBD1|TRBV7-2
TGTGCCAGCAGCTCCGGGACAGGGAGTGTTGGTGAGCAGTTCTTC
CASSSGTGSVGEQFF
>-|TRBJ2-6|TRBD1|TRBV28
TGTGCCAGCAGTCGACAGGGGGACGGGGCCAACGTCCTGACTTTC
CASSRQGDGANVLTF
>-|TRBJ2-7|-|TRBV4-1
TGCGCCAGCAGCCAAACCCCGACCAAGAACTACGAGCAGTACTTC
CASSQTPTKNYEQYF
>-|TRBJ1-5|-|TRBV7-9
TGTGCCAGCAGCACACGGAGGGCGGGCAATCAGCCCCAGCATTTT
CASSTRRAGNQPQHF
>-|TRBJ2-2|-|TRBV18
TGTGCCAGCTCACAGCAACTGGACACGACCGGGGAGCTGTTTTTT
CASSQQLDTTGELFF
>few|TRBJ1-5|TRBD1|TRBV27
TGTGCCAGCAGTTTACAGGGGGTTAGCAATCAGCCCCAGCATTTT
CASSLQGVSNQPQHF
>-|TRBJ1-3|-|TRBV2
TGTGCCAGCAGGCGGCCCTCGGATAACACCATATATTTT
CASRRPSDNTIYF
>-|TRBJ2-7|-|TRBV6-4
TGTGCCAGCAGTGACTCGGCATACGAGCAGTACTTC
CASSDSAYEQYF
>-|TRBJ2-5|TRBD2|TRBV5-1
TGCGCCAGCAGCTTGGTGCCTAGCGGGGGCCGTGGCGGGACCCAGTACTTC
CASSLVPSGGRGGTQYF
>-|TRBJ2-5|TRBD2|TRBV18
TGTGCCAGCTCACCGCAGGAGCGGGAGTTAGAGACCCAGTACTTC
CASSPQERELETQYF
>-|TRBJ1-1|-|TRBV27
TGTGCCAGCAGTCCAGATACTATGAACACTGAAGCTTTCTTT
CASSPDTMNTEAFF
>-|TRBJ1-1|-|TRBV11-2
TGTGCCAGCAGCTTAGAACGGGGGTTCCCTGAAGCTTTCTTT
CASSLERGFPEAFF
>-|TRBJ2-2|TRBD1|TRBV11-2
TGTGCCAGCAGTCGGCAGGGGGCCACCGGGGAGCTGTTTTTT
CASSRQGATGELFF
>-|TRBJ2-3|TRBD1|TRBV5-1
TGCGCCAGCAGCCCCCCTGGACAGGGGGCAGGAGATACGCAGTATTTT
CASSPPGQGAGDTQYF
>-|TRBJ1-4|-|TRBV5-1
TGCGCCAGCAGCTTTTCAGGGGCCGCGGCTAATGAAAAACTGTTTTTT
CASSFSGAAANEKLFF
>-|TRBJ2-1|-|TRBV18
TGTGCCAGCTCACCACGGGTAACAGGGCGGGATGAGCAGTTCTTC
CASSPRVTGRDEQFF
>-|TRBJ1-5|-|TRBV6-1
TGTGCCAGCAGTGGGGGGGGGAGCAATCAGCCCCAGCATTTT
CASSGGGSNQPQHF
>-|TRBJ1-1|-|TRBV7-6
TGTGCCAGCAGCCCCGAGGAGGGGGGCACTGAAGCTTTCTTT
CASSPEEGGTEAFF